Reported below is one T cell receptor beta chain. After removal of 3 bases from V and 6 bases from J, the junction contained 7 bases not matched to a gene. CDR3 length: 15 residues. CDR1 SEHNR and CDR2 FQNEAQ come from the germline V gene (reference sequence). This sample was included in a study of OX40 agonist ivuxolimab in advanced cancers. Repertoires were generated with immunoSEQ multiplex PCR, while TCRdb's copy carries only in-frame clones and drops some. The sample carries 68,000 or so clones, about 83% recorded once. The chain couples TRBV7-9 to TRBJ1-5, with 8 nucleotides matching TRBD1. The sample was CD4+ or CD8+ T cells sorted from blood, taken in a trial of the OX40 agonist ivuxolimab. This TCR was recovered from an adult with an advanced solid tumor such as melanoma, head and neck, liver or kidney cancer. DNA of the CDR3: TGTGCCAGCAGCTTCGGGACAGGTCGCGGTCAGCCCCAGCATTTT. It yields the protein CASSFGTGRGQPQHF.